The clone carrying this T cell receptor (beta chain) has at least ten counts. This CDR3 has 13 residues. V was pared by 2 bases and J by 4 bases, with 7 bases between. This sample is part of a study of identical twins. TCRdb reprocessed the 5' RACE reads via MiXCR and lists one record per CDR3 protein. Of about 790,000 distinct CDR3 sequences listed, around a sixth are singletons. The same sample was also used in a study of T cells expressing NK-cell markers. That source notes: An anti-gamma-delta TCR antibody was added in several experiments. It restricted sorting to alpha-beta TCR-expressing T cells.

The sequenced sample consisted of PBMCs. The source of this sequence is a woman aged 18-30 years in good health. The gene calls are TRBV12-3 or TRBV12-4 and TRBJ2-3; D call uncertain. CDR3 protein: CASSLRAPDTQYF. The CDR3 bases are TGTGCCAGCAGTTTACGAGCGCCAGATACGCAGTATTTT.